The source of this T cell receptor beta chain is a study of regulatory T cells in long-lasting Graves disease. Sequencing libraries for TCR beta were prepared with iRepertoire HTBI primers and Arm-PCR of CDR3 regions. One entry per CDR3 protein results from TCRdb running MiXCR on the multiplex PCR reads. The sample lists fewer than 450,000 distinct CDR3 sequences; around 21% were seen once. Broader study findings: Those with persistent Graves' had less TCR diversity than newly diagnosed patients.

Indicated time point: persistent/refractory GD, antithyroid drugs over 5 years with positive TRAb. Researchers made the TCR library from RNA that was extracted from PBMCs. Graves' disease diagnosis was established per American Thyroid Association guidelines. Enrollment of patients was through an endocrinology department in Xi'an, China. This clonotype was picked up many times. Its antigen remains unidentified. V lost 5 bases and J 7 bases, leaving 5 bases between the germline ends. CDR1 MDHEN and CDR2 SYDVKM come from the germline V gene. The CDR3 length is 11 residues. Sample: peripheral blood mononuclear cells (PBMCs), taken when the disease was refractory, from a patient treated with antithyroid drugs. J is TRBJ2-2 and V is TRBV28; the D is unclear. The clonotype originates from a female donor with Graves disease. The CDR3 DNA follows: TGTGCCAGCAGTCTCTACGGGGAGCTGTTTTTT. Amino acid sequence: CASSLYGELFF. The full variable domain, rest sourced from reference TRBV28 and TRBJ2-2, is DVKVTQSSRYLVKRTGEKVFLECVQDMDHENMFWYRQDPGLGLRLIYFSYDVKMKEKGDIPEGYSVSREKKERFSLILESASTNQTSMYLCASSLYGELFFGEGSRLTVL.